This T cell receptor beta chain came from a study of glioma-infiltrating T cells after dendritic cell vaccination. The study's findings and limits: Complete blood and tumor specimen sets were limited to few patients.

Per germline, CDR1 SGDLS and CDR2 YYNGEE. The V and J ends lost 2 bases and 0 bases respectively, with 10 bases between them. The CDR3 extends over 15 amino acids. Of note for this clone: Its antigen is as yet unknown.

This table comes from immunoSEQ multiplex PCR, and its TCRdb copy is limited to in-frame clones, with some not included. The table has tens of thousands of clones, almost 85% seen once. Only patients with spare fresh-frozen tumor and over two years of follow-up were included. This chain connects TRBV9 to TRBJ2-3; D not certain. The material was blood, obtained before dendritic cell vaccination. The TCR originated in a human donor with glioblastoma. The CDR3 reads CASSVRGTSTDTQYF. The DNA of the CDR3 is TGTGCCAGCAGCGTTCGCGGAACTAGCACAGATACGCAGTATTTT.